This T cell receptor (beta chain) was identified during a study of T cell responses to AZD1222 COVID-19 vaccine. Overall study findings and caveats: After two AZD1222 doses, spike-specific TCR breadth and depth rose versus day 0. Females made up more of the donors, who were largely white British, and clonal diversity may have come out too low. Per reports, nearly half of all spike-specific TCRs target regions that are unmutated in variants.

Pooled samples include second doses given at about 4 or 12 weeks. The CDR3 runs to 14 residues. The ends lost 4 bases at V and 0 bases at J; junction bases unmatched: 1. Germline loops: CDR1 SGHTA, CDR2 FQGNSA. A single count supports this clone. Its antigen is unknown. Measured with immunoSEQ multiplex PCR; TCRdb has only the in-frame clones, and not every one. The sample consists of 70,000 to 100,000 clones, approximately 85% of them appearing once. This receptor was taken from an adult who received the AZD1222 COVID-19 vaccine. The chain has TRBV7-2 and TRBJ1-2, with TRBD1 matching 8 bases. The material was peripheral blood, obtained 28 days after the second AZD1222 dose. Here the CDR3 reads CASSSTGANYGYTF. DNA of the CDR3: TGTGCCAGCAGCTCGACAGGGGCTAACTATGGCTACACCTTC.